This is a list of T cell receptor beta chains from one sample in a study of blood T cell repertoires in COVID-19. Only in-frame clones appear in the TCRdb table, and some are missing; sequencing was by immunoSEQ multiplex PCR. The sample has 300,000 to 400,000 clones; 88% are singletons. Sequencing was carried out using PBMCs or T cells enriched from blood (not recorded which). The receptors stem from a woman younger than 35 who had recovered from COVID-19. Both conserved end residues are trimmed from each CDR3. The order of the fields is clone size, CDR3 length, D gene, V gene, CDR3 protein. The D gene is left open where the match is weak. Size is omitted from some rows. Given values are once, few, many or a class for expanded clones.

>NA|12|NA|TRBV9
ASNPQGTQETQY
>NA|13|TRBD1|TRBV28
ASSAPGQEDNEQF
>NA|10|NA|TRBV5-1
ASSLAGDEQY
>NA|14|TRBD1|TRBV29-1
SVDGGGGKPNYGYT
>NA|11|NA|TRBV21-1
ASSKRMGGGYT
>NA|14|TRBD2|TRBV9
ASSPPASGGAYTQY
>NA|14|TRBD2|TRBV9
ASSVAGTRGSNEQF
>NA|13|NA|TRBV5-1
ASSLFGPPGEKLF
>once|14|NA|TRBV6-5
ASSSPGQSTNQPQH
>NA|15|NA|TRBV5-3
ARGPRQTNFSGNTIY
>NA|8|NA|TRBV11-1
ASTSNTIY
>NA|14|TRBD1|TRBV4-1
ASSRALGQDPYEQY
>NA|13|NA|TRBV2
ASSEGTIARVKLF
>NA|11|NA|TRBV7-3
ASSSYSGNTIY
>NA|11|NA|TRBV6-5
ASSYAGHNEQF
>NA|13|NA|TRBV6-5
ASSYSGGVNQPQH